This T cell receptor (beta chain) is from a study of blood T cell repertoires in COVID-19. Profiled with immunoSEQ multiplex PCR; TCRdb holds only in-frame clones, not every one. The table records about 140,000 clones, about 89% of them present only once. This CDR3 has 16 amino acids. CDR1 and CDR2 (germline): MDHEN, SYDVKM. Trimming cost V 6 bases and J 4 bases, with 21 bases left between them. The sequence was collected from a man aged 60-69 years who had recovered from COVID-19. This chain uses TRBV28 with TRBJ1-1; D unresolved. Sequenced: PBMCs or T cells enriched from blood (not recorded which). CDR3 sequence: CASSTDVLGEGTEAFF. The CDR3 DNA sequence: TGTGCCAGCAGCACCGACGTTTTGGGAGAGGGCACTGAAGCTTTCTTT. The full variable domain, rest sourced from reference TRBV28 and TRBJ1-1, is DVKVTQSSRYLVKRTGEKVFLECVQDMDHENMFWYRQDPGLGLRLIYFSYDVKMKEKGDIPEGYSVSREKKERFSLILESASTNQTSMYLCASSTDVLGEGTEAFFGQGTRLTVV.